Following are 9 T cell receptor beta chains from one sample sequenced in a study of cytomegalovirus exposure and HLA in healthy donors. The assay was immunoSEQ multiplex PCR, and TCRdb's table has in-frame clones only and misses some. The sample records under 150,000 clones, roughly 90% being singletons. The specimen was PBMCs. These TCRs come from a young woman in good health and CMV-seropositive.

The chain combines TRBV7-2 with TRBJ1-1; D call uncertain. Germline V gene lookup returns CDR1 SGHTA and CDR2 FQGNSA. The CDR3 sequence is 15 residues long. Deletions cut 1 base from V and 2 bases from J, with 11 bases between. The CDR3 loop is CASSLGIWRNTEAFF. The CDR3 DNA reads TGTGCCAGCAGCTTAGGCATCTGGAGAAACACTGAAGCTTTCTTT.

The chain joins TRBV11-2 to TRBJ2-1; 16 bases fit TRBD2. The germline CDR1 and CDR2 sequences are SGHAT and FQNNGV. The J segment lost 1 base and the V segment lost 1 base, leaving 4 bases of the junction unmatched. The CDR3 consists of 19 residues. The CDR3 protein is CASSLVGLAGGFSYNEQFF. Here the CDR3 DNA reads TGTGCCAGCAGCTTAGTGGGACTAGCGGGGGGGTTTTCCTACAATGAGCAGTTCTTC.

The V call is TRBV9, the J call TRBJ2-2; 13 nucleotides match TRBD2. CDR3 length: 16 residues. With V trimmed by 4 bases and J by 4 bases, 4 bases remained unmatched. Germline lookup yields CDR1 SGDLS and CDR2 YYNGEE. The chain's CDR3 is CASSLTSGRATGELFF. The CDR3 DNA is TGTGCCAGCAGCCTTACTAGCGGGAGGGCCACCGGGGAGCTGTTTTTT.

The genes are TRBV30 and TRBJ1-5; TRBD1 matches 8 bases. Germline loops: CDR1 GTSNPN, CDR2 SVGIG (reference sequence). The CDR3 consists of 13 residues. The J segment lost 6 bases and the V segment lost 3 bases, leaving 4 bases of the junction unmatched. As DNA, the CDR3 is TGTGCCTGGAGCCGACAGGGGATTCAGCCCCAGCATTTT. Translation: CAWSRQGIQPQHF. The full variable domain, completed using reference TRBV30 and TRBJ1-5, is SQTIHQWPATLVQPVGSPLSLECTVEGTSNPNLYWYRQAAGRGLQLLFYSVGIGQISSEVPQNLSASRPQDRQFILSSKKLLLSDSGFYLCAWSRQGIQPQHFGDGTRLSIL.

As to this clone: An end of the junction differs from the germline gene, which may be a read error. This chain links TRBV9 with TRBJ1-1; no clear D. Germline V gene sequence: CDR1 SGDLS, CDR2 YYNGEE. This CDR3 has 15 residues. The CDR3 here is CASSVGGVGNAEAFF. CDR3 DNA sequence: TGTGCCAGCAGCGTAGGTGGGGTCGGGAACGCTGAAGCTTTCTTT.

This clone was recorded only once. The chain has TRBV6-5 and TRBJ1-6; TRBD1 matches 7 bases. Trimming removed 7 bases from V and 4 bases from J; junction bases left unmatched: 7. CDR1 and CDR2 from the germline V gene are MNHEY and SVGAGI. This CDR3 has 15 amino acids. CDR3 in DNA: TGTGCCAGCACCGTGGACAGGAATTATAATTCACCCCTCCACTTT. This gives the protein CASTVDRNYNSPLHF.

This sequence joins TRBV7-9 and TRBJ2-7; 13 bases agree with TRBD2. The trim removed 3 bases at V and 3 bases at J, leaving 11 bases unmatched. CDR3 length: 18 residues. In germline, CDR1 is SEHNR, CDR2 FQNEAQ (reference sequence). CDR3 loop: CASSLGGTSGTIHYEQYF. CDR3 coding DNA: TGTGCCAGCAGCTTGGGGGGGACTAGCGGGACGATCCACTACGAGCAGTACTTC.

This chain connects TRBV19 to TRBJ2-6; D is perhaps TRBD2 (6 bases). The V gene lost 6 bases and the J gene lost 0 bases, with 12 bases spanning the gap. The CDR3 is made up of 16 amino acids. The germline V gene has CDR1 LNHDA and CDR2 SQIVND (reference sequence). CDR3 amino acids: CASRDGGFSGANVLTF. CDR3 coding DNA: TGTGCCAGTAGGGACGGAGGGTTCTCTGGGGCCAACGTCCTGACTTTC.

The gene calls are TRBV19 and TRBJ1-1; 7 bases agree with TRBD1. The germline V gene encodes CDR1 LNHDA and CDR2 SQIVND (reference sequence). Losses at the gene ends were 7 bases for V and 1 base for J; bases not matched to a gene: 15. The CDR3 is 17 residues long. The chain's CDR3 is CASMNLEGAKANTEAFF. As DNA, the CDR3 is TGTGCCAGTATGAATCTTGAGGGGGCGAAGGCGAACACTGAAGCTTTCTTT.